This T cell receptor beta chain was captured by sequencing in a study of blood T cell repertoires in COVID-19. The method was immunoSEQ multiplex PCR; TCRdb's version includes in-frame clones alone and lacks a portion of them. The table has 300,000 or so clones, roughly nine tenths seen once. Trimming took 4 bases from V and 8 from J, leaving 11 bases between them. CDR3 length: 11 residues. Germline V gives CDR1 GTSNPN, CDR2 SVGIG (reference sequence). This clonotype was sampled from a woman aged 25-40 years who had recovered from COVID-19. This chain connects TRBV30 to TRBJ1-2; D is possibly TRBD1 (5 bases). Sequencing input: PBMCs or T cells enriched from blood (not recorded which). The CDR3 is CAWNQGWGYTF. As DNA, the CDR3 is TGTGCCTGGAACCAGGGTTGGGGCTACACCTTC.